This T cell receptor (beta chain) appears in the sequencing data of a study of technical replicates of blood from a handful of donors. Germline V gene data show CDR1 as MDHEN and CDR2 as SYDVKM. The CDR3 covers 12 residues. V gave up 6 bases and J gave up 5 bases, with 10 bases separating them. The protocol was immunoSEQ multiplex PCR, while the TCRdb copy is restricted to in-frame clones and leaves out a portion. The data hold some 87,000 clones, with approximately 96% observed a single time. Sequencing was done on a sample of T cells isolated from PBMCs. The receptor was derived from a human donor in good health. V and J are TRBV28 and TRBJ1-2; a weak D match, TRBD1 (5 bases). CDR3 sequence: CASSPGGYGYTF. The CDR3 nucleotides read TGTGCCAGCAGCCCGGGGGGATATGGCTACACCTTC.